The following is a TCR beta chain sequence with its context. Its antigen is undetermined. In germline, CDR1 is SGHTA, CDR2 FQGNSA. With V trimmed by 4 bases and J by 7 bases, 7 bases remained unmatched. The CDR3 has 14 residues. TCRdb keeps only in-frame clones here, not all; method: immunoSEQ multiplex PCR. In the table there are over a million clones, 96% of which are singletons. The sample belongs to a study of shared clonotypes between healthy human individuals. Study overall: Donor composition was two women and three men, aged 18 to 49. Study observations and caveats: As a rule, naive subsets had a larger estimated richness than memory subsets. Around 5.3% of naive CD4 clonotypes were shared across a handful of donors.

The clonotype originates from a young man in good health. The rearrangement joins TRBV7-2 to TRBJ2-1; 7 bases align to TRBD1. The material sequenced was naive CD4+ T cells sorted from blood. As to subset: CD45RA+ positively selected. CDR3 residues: CASSSPGQNNEQFF. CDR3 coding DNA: TGTGCCAGCAGCTCCCCGGGACAGAATAATGAGCAGTTCTTC.